This TCR beta chain was documented in a study of cytotoxic CD8 clonotypes in ibrutinib-treated CLL. Study summary: Outcomes included 24 partial and 2 complete responses; after median roughly 69 months, 14 stayed remitted and around 12 progressed. Specimens for response were gathered following a median about a year of therapy, spanning 6 to 36.

Only in-frame clones appear in the TCRdb table, and some are missing; sequencing was by immunoSEQ multiplex PCR. Of tens of thousands of clones in the sample, 54% are singletons; the top ten hold around 25%. Genomic DNA in an amount of approximately 2 micrograms was extracted from cryopreserved PBMCs and used for the preparation of TCR beta libraries. The specimen was PBMCs, collected at disease progression, from a patient treated with ibrutinib. The source of this sequence is a human donor with chronic lymphocytic leukemia.

The CDR3 DNA reads TGCGCCACCACCCCAGGGGTTTTTGACTATGGCTACACCTTC. This encodes CATTPGVFDYGYTF. The chain couples TRBV4-1 to TRBJ1-2, with D perhaps TRBD1 (6 bases). The CDR3 spans 14 residues. From germline, CDR1 is MGHRA and CDR2 YSYEKL. The V end was cut by 10 bases, the J end by 3 bases, with 18 bases between.